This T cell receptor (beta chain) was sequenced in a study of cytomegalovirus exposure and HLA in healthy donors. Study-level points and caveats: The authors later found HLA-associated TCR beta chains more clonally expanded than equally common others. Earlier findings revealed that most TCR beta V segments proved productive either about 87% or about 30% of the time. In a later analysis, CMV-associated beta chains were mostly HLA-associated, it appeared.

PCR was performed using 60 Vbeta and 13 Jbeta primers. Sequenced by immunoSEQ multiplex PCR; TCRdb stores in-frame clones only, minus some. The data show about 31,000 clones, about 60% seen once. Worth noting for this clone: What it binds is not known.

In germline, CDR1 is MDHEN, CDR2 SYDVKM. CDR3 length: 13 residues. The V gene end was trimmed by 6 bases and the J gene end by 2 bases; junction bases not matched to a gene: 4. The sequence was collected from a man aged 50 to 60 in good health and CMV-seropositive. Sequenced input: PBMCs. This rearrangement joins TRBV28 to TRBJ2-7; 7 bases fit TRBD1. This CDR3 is CASRTGYTYEQYF. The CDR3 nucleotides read TGTGCCAGCAGGACAGGGTATACCTACGAGCAGTACTTC.